These T cell receptor beta chains were read from a single sample in a study of T cells in Graves' hyperthyroidism and ophthalmopathy. MiXCR, run by TCRdb on the multiplex PCR reads, gives a single entry per CDR3 protein. The profile shows some 440,000 distinct CDR3 sequences, approximately 14% of them singletons. Sequencing input: blood. These receptors were obtained from a woman in her late teens or twenties with Graves' hyperthyroidism. Each CDR3 is given with its conserved first and last residue. The order of the fields is CDR3 length, J gene, clone size, D gene, V gene, CDR3 protein, CDR3 DNA. A D gene is named only where the DNA matches it firmly. Clone size, where shown, is once, few, many, or a class for clones that have expanded.

CDR3 length: 14
J gene: TRBJ1-2
clone size: many
D gene: .
V gene: TRBV3-1
CDR3 protein: CASSQDPGRYGYTF
CDR3 DNA: TGTGCCAGCAGCCAAGATCCAGGGCGCTATGGCTACACCTTC

CDR3 length: 15
J gene: TRBJ1-5
clone size: .
D gene: .
V gene: TRBV20-1
CDR3 protein: CSATRGMGSNQPQHF
CDR3 DNA: TGCAGTGCTACTCGGGGGATGGGGAGCAATCAGCCCCAGCATTTT

CDR3 length: 12
J gene: TRBJ2-5
clone size: few
D gene: .
V gene: TRBV5-1
CDR3 protein: CASFRREETQYF
CDR3 DNA: TGCGCCAGCTTCCGGAGAGAAGAGACCCAGTACTTC

CDR3 length: 15
J gene: TRBJ2-3
clone size: .
D gene: TRBD2
V gene: TRBV9
CDR3 protein: CASSPRVSGEDTQYF
CDR3 DNA: TGTGCCAGCAGCCCCCGGGTGAGCGGGGAGGATACGCAGTATTTT

CDR3 length: 15
J gene: TRBJ2-2
clone size: many
D gene: TRBD1
V gene: TRBV15
CDR3 protein: CATSITGTDTGELFF
CDR3 DNA: TGTGCCACCAGCATTACCGGGACAGATACCGGGGAGCTGTTTTTT

CDR3 length: 15
J gene: TRBJ1-5
clone size: many
D gene: TRBD1
V gene: TRBV12-3/TRBV12-4
CDR3 protein: CASRGTGSINQPQHF
CDR3 DNA: TGTGCCAGCAGGGGGACAGGCTCAATCAATCAGCCCCAGCATTTT

CDR3 length: 12
J gene: TRBJ2-7
clone size: many
D gene: .
V gene: TRBV2
CDR3 protein: CASCVGSYEQYF
CDR3 DNA: TGTGCCAGCTGCGTAGGATCCTACGAGCAGTACTTC

CDR3 length: 13
J gene: TRBJ2-5
clone size: many
D gene: .
V gene: TRBV7-9
CDR3 protein: CASSLDFQETQYF
CDR3 DNA: TGTGCCAGCAGCTTAGACTTCCAAGAGACCCAGTACTTC

CDR3 length: 17
J gene: TRBJ2-1
clone size: many
D gene: TRBD2
V gene: TRBV20-1
CDR3 protein: CSARDPGTSGIRNEQFF
CDR3 DNA: TGCAGTGCTAGAGACCCCGGGACTAGCGGGATACGAAATGAGCAGTTCTTC

CDR3 length: 12
J gene: TRBJ2-7
clone size: many
D gene: .
V gene: TRBV2
CDR3 protein: CASRDSLYEQYF
CDR3 DNA: TGTGCCAGCAGGGACAGCCTATACGAGCAGTACTTC

CDR3 length: 14
J gene: TRBJ2-7
clone size: .
D gene: .
V gene: TRBV30
CDR3 protein: CAWMIGSYGYEQYF
CDR3 DNA: TGTGCCTGGATGATCGGCAGCTACGGGTACGAGCAGTACTTC

CDR3 length: 13
J gene: TRBJ1-4
clone size: few
D gene: .
V gene: TRBV4-1
CDR3 protein: CASSQTRGEKLFF
CDR3 DNA: TGCGCCAGCAGCCAAACCAGAGGAGAAAAACTGTTTTTT

CDR3 length: 13
J gene: TRBJ2-3
clone size: many
D gene: TRBD2
V gene: TRBV2
CDR3 protein: CASWTSGSNTQYF
CDR3 DNA: TGTGCCAGCTGGACTAGCGGGAGCAATACGCAGTATTTT

CDR3 length: 12
J gene: TRBJ2-2
clone size: many
D gene: .
V gene: TRBV30
CDR3 protein: CAWAQITGELFF
CDR3 DNA: TGTGCCTGGGCCCAAATCACCGGGGAGCTGTTTTTT

CDR3 length: 16
J gene: TRBJ2-3
clone size: .
D gene: .
V gene: TRBV9
CDR3 protein: CASGPPFSPSTDTQYF
CDR3 DNA: TGTGCCAGCGGCCCCCCTTTTTCCCCTAGCACAGATACGCAGTATTTT

CDR3 length: 13
J gene: TRBJ2-2
clone size: few
D gene: .
V gene: TRBV6-1
CDR3 protein: CACARSFTGELFF
CDR3 DNA: TGTGCCTGTGCTCGCAGTTTCACCGGGGAGCTGTTTTTT

CDR3 length: 17
J gene: TRBJ2-2
clone size: .
D gene: TRBD1
V gene: TRBV27
CDR3 protein: CASSLGAQGASTGELFF
CDR3 DNA: TGTGCCAGCAGTTTAGGGGCGCAGGGGGCTTCGACCGGGGAGCTGTTTTTT

CDR3 length: 14
J gene: TRBJ2-7
clone size: few
D gene: TRBD2
V gene: TRBV5-4
CDR3 protein: CATFKAGDFYEQYF
CDR3 DNA: TGTGCCACCTTTAAAGCGGGAGATTTCTACGAGCAGTACTTC

CDR3 length: 12
J gene: TRBJ1-6
clone size: many
D gene: .
V gene: TRBV7-3
CDR3 protein: CASSTLNSPLHF
CDR3 DNA: TGTGCCAGCAGCACCCTTAATTCACCCCTCCACTTT

CDR3 length: 13
J gene: TRBJ2-7
clone size: .
D gene: .
V gene: TRBV7-9
CDR3 protein: CASSSDAPYEQYF
CDR3 DNA: TGTGCCAGCAGCTCAGATGCCCCCTACGAGCAGTACTTC

CDR3 length: 15
J gene: TRBJ1-1
clone size: .
D gene: TRBD1
V gene: TRBV19
CDR3 protein: CASKQTGGGNTEAFF
CDR3 DNA: TGTGCCAGTAAACAGACAGGGGGTGGAAACACTGAAGCTTTCTTT

CDR3 length: 21
J gene: TRBJ2-5
clone size: .
D gene: TRBD1
V gene: TRBV3-1
CDR3 protein: CASSSRFSEGATLNSQETQYF
CDR3 DNA: TGTGCCAGCAGCTCAAGATTTTCCGAGGGGGCGACTTTAAATTCTCAAGAGACCCAGTACTTC

CDR3 length: 15
J gene: TRBJ2-1
clone size: many
D gene: .
V gene: TRBV13
CDR3 protein: CASSSVTRTSDEQFF
CDR3 DNA: TGTGCCAGCAGCTCAGTGACTCGGACGAGCGATGAGCAGTTCTTC

CDR3 length: 15
J gene: TRBJ2-2
clone size: many
D gene: .
V gene: TRBV12-3/TRBV12-4
CDR3 protein: CASSHLASPTGELFF
CDR3 DNA: TGTGCCAGCAGTCACTTAGCGAGCCCCACCGGGGAGCTGTTTTTT

CDR3 length: 17
J gene: TRBJ2-3
clone size: .
D gene: TRBD1
V gene: TRBV7-9
CDR3 protein: CASSFHRQGKGTDTQYF
CDR3 DNA: TGTGCCAGCAGCTTCCACAGACAGGGCAAGGGCACAGATACGCAGTATTTT

CDR3 length: 16
J gene: TRBJ1-6
clone size: .
D gene: TRBD1
V gene: TRBV19
CDR3 protein: CASSALTGNYNSPLHF
CDR3 DNA: TGTGCCAGTAGTGCTCTGACAGGGAATTATAATTCACCCCTCCACTTT

CDR3 length: 14
J gene: TRBJ2-7
clone size: many
D gene: .
V gene: TRBV5-1
CDR3 protein: CASSAYGGREEQYF
CDR3 DNA: TGCGCCAGCAGCGCCTACGGGGGTCGGGAAGAGCAGTACTTC

CDR3 length: 14
J gene: TRBJ2-7
clone size: many
D gene: TRBD1
V gene: TRBV9
CDR3 protein: CASSPSGQIYEQYF
CDR3 DNA: TGTGCCAGCAGCCCATCGGGACAGATCTACGAGCAGTACTTC

CDR3 length: 14
J gene: TRBJ1-5
clone size: many
D gene: TRBD1
V gene: TRBV19
CDR3 protein: CASSTDRVSQPQHF
CDR3 DNA: TGTGCCAGTAGTACAGACAGGGTTAGTCAGCCCCAGCATTTT

CDR3 length: 14
J gene: TRBJ1-2
clone size: .
D gene: TRBD1
V gene: TRBV29-1
CDR3 protein: CSAPQIQGGYGYTF
CDR3 DNA: TGCAGCGCACCTCAGATACAGGGGGGATATGGCTACACCTTC

CDR3 length: 14
J gene: TRBJ2-1
clone size: .
D gene: TRBD2
V gene: TRBV7-9
CDR3 protein: CASSPQRGGHEQFF
CDR3 DNA: TGTGCCAGCAGTCCTCAGCGGGGGGGGCATGAGCAGTTCTTC

CDR3 length: 15
J gene: TRBJ2-3
clone size: many
D gene: TRBD1
V gene: TRBV28
CDR3 protein: CASSPDRVWTDTQYF
CDR3 DNA: TGTGCCAGCAGTCCGGACAGGGTTTGGACAGATACGCAGTATTTT

CDR3 length: 16
J gene: TRBJ1-4
clone size: many
D gene: .
V gene: TRBV6-1
CDR3 protein: CASSRGHSATNEKLFF
CDR3 DNA: TGTGCCAGCAGCAGGGGACATAGCGCAACTAATGAAAAACTGTTTTTT

CDR3 length: 14
J gene: TRBJ2-7
clone size: many
D gene: .
V gene: TRBV10-3
CDR3 protein: CAIAGGAIPNEQYF
CDR3 DNA: TGTGCCATCGCTGGCGGGGCTATACCTAACGAGCAGTACTTC

CDR3 length: 18
J gene: TRBJ2-4
clone size: .
D gene: .
V gene: TRBV4-1
CDR3 protein: CASSQERGAPRAKNIQYF
CDR3 DNA: TGCGCCAGCAGCCAAGAAAGAGGGGCACCCCGAGCCAAAAACATTCAGTACTTC

CDR3 length: 17
J gene: TRBJ2-1
clone size: few
D gene: TRBD2
V gene: TRBV5-4
CDR3 protein: CASSSGLAGDSYNEQFF
CDR3 DNA: TGTGCCAGCAGCTCCGGACTAGCGGGAGACTCCTACAATGAGCAGTTCTTC

CDR3 length: 17
J gene: TRBJ2-2
clone size: .
D gene: TRBD2
V gene: TRBV5-8
CDR3 protein: CASSLELAGGGTGELFF
CDR3 DNA: TGTGCCAGCAGCTTGGAGCTAGCGGGAGGAGGAACCGGGGAGCTGTTTTTT

CDR3 length: 16
J gene: TRBJ2-7
clone size: many
D gene: TRBD2
V gene: TRBV12-3/TRBV12-4
CDR3 protein: CASSPRQAGGPYEQYF
CDR3 DNA: TGTGCCAGCAGTCCGAGACAAGCGGGGGGGCCCTACGAGCAGTACTTC

CDR3 length: 13
J gene: TRBJ1-1
clone size: many
D gene: .
V gene: TRBV20-1
CDR3 protein: CSARDHGYAEAFF
CDR3 DNA: TGCAGTGCTAGAGATCACGGGTACGCTGAAGCTTTCTTT

CDR3 length: 17
J gene: TRBJ2-7
clone size: many
D gene: TRBD2
V gene: TRBV20-1
CDR3 protein: CSARDPGLAGGPYEQYF
CDR3 DNA: TGCAGTGCTAGAGACCCCGGGCTAGCGGGAGGCCCCTACGAGCAGTACTTC

CDR3 length: 16
J gene: TRBJ2-3
clone size: many
D gene: TRBD2
V gene: TRBV20-1
CDR3 protein: CSARDRKRGSTDTQYF
CDR3 DNA: TGCAGTGCTAGAGATAGGAAGCGGGGGTCCACAGATACGCAGTATTTT

CDR3 length: 14
J gene: TRBJ1-4
clone size: many
D gene: .
V gene: TRBV18
CDR3 protein: CASSPPEVRGKLFF
CDR3 DNA: TGTGCCAGCTCACCACCAGAAGTCCGTGGAAAACTGTTTTTT

CDR3 length: 15
J gene: TRBJ2-2
clone size: .
D gene: TRBD2
V gene: TRBV10-3
CDR3 protein: CAISEKSGITGELFF
CDR3 DNA: TGTGCCATCAGTGAAAAAAGCGGGATCACCGGGGAGCTGTTTTTT

CDR3 length: 14
J gene: TRBJ2-1
clone size: many
D gene: TRBD1
V gene: TRBV2
CDR3 protein: CASTGTGGENEQFF
CDR3 DNA: TGTGCCAGTACCGGGACAGGGGGGGAGAATGAGCAGTTCTTC

CDR3 length: 13
J gene: TRBJ2-3
clone size: many
D gene: .
V gene: TRBV3-1
CDR3 protein: CASSQDIPNTQYF
CDR3 DNA: TGTGCCAGCAGCCAAGATATACCCAATACGCAGTATTTT

CDR3 length: 17
J gene: TRBJ2-2
clone size: .
D gene: TRBD2
V gene: TRBV29-1
CDR3 protein: CSVVPSGKIANTGELFF
CDR3 DNA: TGCAGCGTTGTACCTAGCGGTAAAATCGCGAACACCGGGGAGCTGTTTTTT

CDR3 length: 12
J gene: TRBJ1-4
clone size: many
D gene: .
V gene: TRBV18
CDR3 protein: CASNPGNEKLFF
CDR3 DNA: TGTGCCAGCAACCCAGGAAATGAAAAACTGTTTTTT

CDR3 length: 16
J gene: TRBJ2-5
clone size: many
D gene: .
V gene: TRBV7-9
CDR3 protein: CASSLVVLRDQETQYF
CDR3 DNA: TGTGCCAGCAGCTTAGTAGTATTGCGGGACCAAGAGACCCAGTACTTC

CDR3 length: 12
J gene: TRBJ1-3
clone size: many
D gene: .
V gene: TRBV12-3/TRBV12-4
CDR3 protein: CATGEGGNTIYF
CDR3 DNA: TGTGCCACCGGGGAGGGTGGAAACACCATATATTTT

CDR3 length: 16
J gene: TRBJ1-6
clone size: few
D gene: .
V gene: TRBV25-1
CDR3 protein: CASSENPGHYNSPLHF
CDR3 DNA: TGTGCCAGCAGTGAAAATCCGGGACATTATAATTCACCCCTCCACTTT

CDR3 length: 11
J gene: TRBJ1-2
clone size: few
D gene: .
V gene: TRBV5-5
CDR3 protein: CTSSAPYGYTF
CDR3 DNA: TGTACCAGCAGCGCCCCGTATGGCTACACCTTC

CDR3 length: 15
J gene: TRBJ2-3
clone size: many
D gene: TRBD2
V gene: TRBV6-1
CDR3 protein: CASSGGTSRADTQYF
CDR3 DNA: TGTGCCAGCAGTGGGGGGACTAGTCGCGCAGATACGCAGTATTTT

CDR3 length: 16
J gene: TRBJ2-3
clone size: many
D gene: TRBD2
V gene: TRBV12-3/TRBV12-4
CDR3 protein: CASTRRLAGEADTQYF
CDR3 DNA: TGTGCCAGCACCCGTCGGCTAGCGGGAGAGGCAGATACGCAGTATTTT